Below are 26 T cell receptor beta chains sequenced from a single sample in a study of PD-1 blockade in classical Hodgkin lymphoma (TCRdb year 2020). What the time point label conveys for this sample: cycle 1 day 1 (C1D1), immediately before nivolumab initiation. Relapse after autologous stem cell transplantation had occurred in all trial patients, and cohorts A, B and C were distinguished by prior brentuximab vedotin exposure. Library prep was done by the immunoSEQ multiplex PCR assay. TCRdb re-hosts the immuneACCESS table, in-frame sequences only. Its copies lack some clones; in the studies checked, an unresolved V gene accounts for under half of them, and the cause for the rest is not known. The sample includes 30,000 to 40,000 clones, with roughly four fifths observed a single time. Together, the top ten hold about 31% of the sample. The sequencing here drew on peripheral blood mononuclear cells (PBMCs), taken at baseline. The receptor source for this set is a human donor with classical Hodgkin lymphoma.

The CDR3 region is CASSLAEENEKLFF. The CDR3 region has the DNA TGTGCCAGCAGCTTAGCGGAAGAAAATGAAAAACTGTTTTTT. The chain uses TRBV7-6 and TRBJ1-4; D not resolved. The length of the CDR3 is 14 residues. Trimming stripped 0 bases from V and 5 bases from J, with 7 bases between. The germline gives CDR1 SGHVS, CDR2 FNYEAQ.

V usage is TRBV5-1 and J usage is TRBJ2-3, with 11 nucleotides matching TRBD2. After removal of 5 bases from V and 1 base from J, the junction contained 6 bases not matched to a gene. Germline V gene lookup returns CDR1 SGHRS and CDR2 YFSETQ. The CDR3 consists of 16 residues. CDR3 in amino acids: CASSRLAGGGTDTQYF. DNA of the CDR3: TGCGCCAGCAGTCGCCTAGCGGGGGGCGGCACAGATACGCAGTATTTT.

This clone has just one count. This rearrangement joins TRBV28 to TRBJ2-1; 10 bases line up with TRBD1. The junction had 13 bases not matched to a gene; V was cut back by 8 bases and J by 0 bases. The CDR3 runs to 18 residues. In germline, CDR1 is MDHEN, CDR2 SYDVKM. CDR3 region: CASGGQGFPHGSYNEQFF. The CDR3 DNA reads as TGTGCCAGCGGGGGACAGGGGTTTCCCCATGGCTCCTACAATGAGCAGTTCTTC.

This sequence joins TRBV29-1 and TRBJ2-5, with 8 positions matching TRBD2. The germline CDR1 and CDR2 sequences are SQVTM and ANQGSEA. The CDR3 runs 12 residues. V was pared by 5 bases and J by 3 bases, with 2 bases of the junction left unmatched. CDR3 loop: CSVRAGEETQYF. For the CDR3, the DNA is TGCAGCGTTCGAGCGGGGGAAGAGACCCAGTACTTC.

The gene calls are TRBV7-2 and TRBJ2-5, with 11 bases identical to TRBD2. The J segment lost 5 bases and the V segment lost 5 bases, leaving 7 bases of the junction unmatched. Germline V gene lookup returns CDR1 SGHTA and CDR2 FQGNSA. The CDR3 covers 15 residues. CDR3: CASSQQGLAEETQYF. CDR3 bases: TGTGCCAGCAGCCAACAGGGACTAGCGGAGGAGACCCAGTACTTC.

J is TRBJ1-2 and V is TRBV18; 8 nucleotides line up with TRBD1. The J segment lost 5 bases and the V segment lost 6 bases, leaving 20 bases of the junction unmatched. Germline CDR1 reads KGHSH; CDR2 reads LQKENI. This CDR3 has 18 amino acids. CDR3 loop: CASSLVVSGTGKTYGYTF. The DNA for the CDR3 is TGTGCCAGCTCGCTAGTGGTGTCCGGGACAGGCAAAACTTATGGCTACACCTTC.

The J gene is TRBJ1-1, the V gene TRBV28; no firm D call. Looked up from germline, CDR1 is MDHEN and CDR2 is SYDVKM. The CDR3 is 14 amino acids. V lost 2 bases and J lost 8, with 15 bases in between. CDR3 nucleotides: TGTGCCAGCAGTTTAAGGAACGTCAGCCCCGAAGCTTTCTTT. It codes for CASSLRNVSPEAFF.

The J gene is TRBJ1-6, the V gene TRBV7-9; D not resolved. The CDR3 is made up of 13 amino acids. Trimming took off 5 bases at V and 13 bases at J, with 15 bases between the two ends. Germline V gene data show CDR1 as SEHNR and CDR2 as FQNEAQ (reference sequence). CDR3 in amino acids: CASSLEAYLPLHF. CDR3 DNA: TGTGCCAGCAGCCTAGAGGCCTATTTGCCCCTCCACTTT.

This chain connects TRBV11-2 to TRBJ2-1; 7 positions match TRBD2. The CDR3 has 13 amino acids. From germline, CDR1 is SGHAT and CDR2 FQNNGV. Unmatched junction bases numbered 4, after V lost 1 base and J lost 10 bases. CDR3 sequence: CASSLGEGREQFF. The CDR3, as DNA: TGTGCCAGCAGCTTAGGGGAGGGCCGGGAGCAGTTCTTC.

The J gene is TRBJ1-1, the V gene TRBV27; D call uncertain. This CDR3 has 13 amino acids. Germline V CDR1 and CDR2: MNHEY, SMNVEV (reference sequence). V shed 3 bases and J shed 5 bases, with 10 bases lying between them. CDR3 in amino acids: CASSFARSTEAFF. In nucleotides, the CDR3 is TGTGCCAGCAGTTTCGCGAGGAGTACTGAAGCTTTCTTT.

The CDR3 is CASSVQGSMNTEAFF. The CDR3, as DNA: TGTGCCAGCAGCGTGCAGGGTAGTATGAACACTGAAGCTTTCTTT. The rearrangement joins TRBV7-2 to TRBJ1-1, with a weak D call TRBD1 (5 bases). Germline CDR1 reads SGHTA; CDR2 reads FQGNSA. The germline V and J ends were trimmed by 5 bases and 0 bases, with 13 bases remaining between them. The CDR3 consists of 15 residues. Supplemented by reference TRBV7-2 and TRBJ1-1, the full variable domain reads GAGVSQSPSNKVTEKGKDVELRCDPISGHTALYWYRQSLGQGLEFLIYFQGNSAPDKSGLPSDRFSAERTGGSVSTLTIQRTQQEDSAVYLCASSVQGSMNTEAFFGQGTRLTVV.

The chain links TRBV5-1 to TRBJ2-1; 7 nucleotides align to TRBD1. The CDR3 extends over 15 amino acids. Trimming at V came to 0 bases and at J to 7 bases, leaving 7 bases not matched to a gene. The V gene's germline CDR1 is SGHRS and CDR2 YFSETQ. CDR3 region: CASSLERQGWNEQFF. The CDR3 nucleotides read TGCGCCAGCAGCTTGGAAAGACAGGGATGGAATGAGCAGTTCTTC.

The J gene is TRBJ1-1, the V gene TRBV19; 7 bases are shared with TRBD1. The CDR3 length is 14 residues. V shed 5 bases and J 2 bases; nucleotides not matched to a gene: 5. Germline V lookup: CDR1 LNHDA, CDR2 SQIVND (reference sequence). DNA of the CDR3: TGTGCCAGTAGTCCCGGGACAGTCAACACTGAAGCTTTCTTT. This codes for CASSPGTVNTEAFF.

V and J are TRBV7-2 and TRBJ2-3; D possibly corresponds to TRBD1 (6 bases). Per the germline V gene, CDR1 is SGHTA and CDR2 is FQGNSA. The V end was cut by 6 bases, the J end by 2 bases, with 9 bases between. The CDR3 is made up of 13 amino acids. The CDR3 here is CASSDRNTDTQYF. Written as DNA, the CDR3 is TGTGCCAGCAGTGACAGGAACACAGATACGCAGTATTTT.

CDR3 amino acids: CASSWRAETQYF. The DNA of the CDR3 is TGTGCCAGCAGTTGGCGGGCGGAGACCCAGTACTTC. The chain combines TRBV6-1 with TRBJ2-5; D may be TRBD2 (5 bases). V lost 5 bases and J 5 bases, leaving 9 bases between the germline ends. CDR3 length: 12 amino acids. Germline CDR1 and CDR2: MNHNS and SASEGT.

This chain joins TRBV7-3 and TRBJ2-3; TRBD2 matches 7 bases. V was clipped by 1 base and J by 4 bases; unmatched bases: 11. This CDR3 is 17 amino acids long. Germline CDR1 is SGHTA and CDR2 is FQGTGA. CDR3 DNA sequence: TGTGCCAGCAGCTTAAGGGGTAGCGGGCCAAGGGCAGATACGCAGTATTTT. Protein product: CASSLRGSGPRADTQYF.

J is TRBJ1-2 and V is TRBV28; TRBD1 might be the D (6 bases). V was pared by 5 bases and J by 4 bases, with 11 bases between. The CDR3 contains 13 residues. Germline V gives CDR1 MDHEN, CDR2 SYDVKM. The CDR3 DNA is TGTGCCAGCAGTGTAACAGGGCCCTATGGCTACACCTTC. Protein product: CASSVTGPYGYTF.

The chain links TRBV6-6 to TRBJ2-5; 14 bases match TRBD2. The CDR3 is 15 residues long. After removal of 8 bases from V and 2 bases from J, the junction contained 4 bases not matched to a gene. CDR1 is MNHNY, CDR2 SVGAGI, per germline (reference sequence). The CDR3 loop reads CASGRLAGGQETQYF. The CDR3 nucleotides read TGTGCCAGCGGGAGACTAGCGGGGGGGCAAGAGACCCAGTACTTC.

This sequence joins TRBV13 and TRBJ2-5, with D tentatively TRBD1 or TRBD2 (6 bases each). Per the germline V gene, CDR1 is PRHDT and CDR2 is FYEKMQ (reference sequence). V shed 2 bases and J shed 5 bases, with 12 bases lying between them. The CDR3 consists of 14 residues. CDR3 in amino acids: CASSLRQGRETQYF. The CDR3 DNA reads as TGTGCCAGCAGCTTACGCCAGGGGAGGGAGACCCAGTACTTC.

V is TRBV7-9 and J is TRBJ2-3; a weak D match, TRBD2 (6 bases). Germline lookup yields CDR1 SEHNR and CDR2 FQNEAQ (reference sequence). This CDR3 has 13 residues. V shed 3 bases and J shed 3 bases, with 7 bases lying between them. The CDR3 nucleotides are TGTGCCAGCAGCTTTGGGGGGACAGATACGCAGTATTTT. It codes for CASSFGGTDTQYF. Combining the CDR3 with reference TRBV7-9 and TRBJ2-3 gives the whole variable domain DTGVSQNPRHKITKRGQNVTFRCDPISEHNRLYWYRQTLGQGPEFLTYFQNEAQLEKSRLLSDRFSAERPKGSFSTLEIQRTEQGDSAMYLCASSFGGTDTQYFGPGTRLTVL.

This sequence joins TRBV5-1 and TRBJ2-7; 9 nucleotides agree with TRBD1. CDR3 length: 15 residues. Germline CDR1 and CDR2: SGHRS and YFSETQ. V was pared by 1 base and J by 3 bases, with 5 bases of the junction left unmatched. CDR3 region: CASSLLGTGIYEQYF. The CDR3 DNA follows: TGCGCCAGCAGCTTGTTGGGGACAGGGATCTACGAGCAGTACTTC.

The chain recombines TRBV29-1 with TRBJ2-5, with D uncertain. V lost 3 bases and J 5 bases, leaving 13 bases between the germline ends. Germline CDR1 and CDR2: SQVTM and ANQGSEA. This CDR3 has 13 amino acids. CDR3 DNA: TGCAGCGTTGATAAAGGGATCGGGGAGACCCAGTACTTC. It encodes CSVDKGIGETQYF.

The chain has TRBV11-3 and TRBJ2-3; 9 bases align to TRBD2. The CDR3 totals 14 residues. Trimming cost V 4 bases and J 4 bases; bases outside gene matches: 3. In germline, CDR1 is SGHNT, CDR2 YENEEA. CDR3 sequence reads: CASSSASGADTQYF. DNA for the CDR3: TGTGCCAGCAGCTCGGCTAGCGGGGCAGATACGCAGTATTTT.

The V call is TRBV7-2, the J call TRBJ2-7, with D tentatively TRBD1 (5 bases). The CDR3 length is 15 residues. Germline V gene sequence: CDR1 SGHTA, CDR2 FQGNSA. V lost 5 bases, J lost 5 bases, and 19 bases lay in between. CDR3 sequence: CASSQAGNGEHEQYF. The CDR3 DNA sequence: TGTGCCAGCAGCCAAGCAGGGAACGGAGAGCACGAGCAGTACTTC.

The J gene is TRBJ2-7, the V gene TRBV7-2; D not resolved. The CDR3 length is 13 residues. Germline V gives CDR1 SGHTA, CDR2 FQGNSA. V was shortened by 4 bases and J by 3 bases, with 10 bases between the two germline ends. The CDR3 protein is CASSSPGIYEQYF. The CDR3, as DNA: TGTGCCAGCAGCTCCCCAGGAATCTACGAGCAGTACTTC.

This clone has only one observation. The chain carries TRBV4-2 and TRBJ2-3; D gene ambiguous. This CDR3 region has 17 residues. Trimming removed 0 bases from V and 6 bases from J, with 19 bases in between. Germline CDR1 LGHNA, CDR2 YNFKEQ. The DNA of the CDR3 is TGTGCCAGCAGCCAAGAGAATCTGCACGGCCGTCTGGATACGCAGTATTTT. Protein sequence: CASSQENLHGRLDTQYF.